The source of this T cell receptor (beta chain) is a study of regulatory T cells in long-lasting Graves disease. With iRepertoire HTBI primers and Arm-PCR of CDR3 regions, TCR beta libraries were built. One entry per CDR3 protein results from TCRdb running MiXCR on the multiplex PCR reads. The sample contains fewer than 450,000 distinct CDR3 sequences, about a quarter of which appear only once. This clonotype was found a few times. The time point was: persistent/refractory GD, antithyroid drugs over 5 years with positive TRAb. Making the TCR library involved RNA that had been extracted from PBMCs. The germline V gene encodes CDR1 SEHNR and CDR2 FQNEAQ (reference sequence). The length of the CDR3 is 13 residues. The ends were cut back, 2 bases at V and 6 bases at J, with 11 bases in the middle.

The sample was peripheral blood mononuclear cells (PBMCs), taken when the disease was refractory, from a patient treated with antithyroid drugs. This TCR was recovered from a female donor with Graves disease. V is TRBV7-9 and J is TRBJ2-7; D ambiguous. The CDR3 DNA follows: TGTGCCAGCAGCTTATTCAGCGTAGCCGAGCAGTACTTC. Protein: CASSLFSVAEQYF.